The text below deals with one T cell receptor beta chain. What it binds is unknown. Per the germline V gene, CDR1 is MDHEN and CDR2 is SYDVKM. V shed 5 bases and J 5 bases; nucleotides not matched to a gene: 14. This CDR3 is 16 amino acids long. This specimen belongs to a study of Tregs in tolerant kidney transplant recipients. TCRdb's table, derived via immunoSEQ multiplex PCR, lists solely in-frame clones and lacks some. The sample carries tens of thousands of clones, approximately 91% recorded once. Study-wide findings and caveats: Antigen-driven expansion was suggested because donor-specific Tregs expanded more than all Tregs in tolerant patients. The small number of patients limits these findings pending further validation.

Mixed chimerism was transient after nonmyeloablative marrow transplants from related graft donors. Unstimulated Tregs (CD4+CD25+CD127-) and CD4+CD25- non-Tregs were sorted from PBMCs. V is TRBV28 and J is TRBJ2-5; 7 bases are shared with TRBD1. The sequence derives from a human patient who received a combined kidney and bone marrow transplant. The T cells may come from the graft donor. Sequenced material: CD8+ T cells from blood (PBMCs), taken 24 months after the transplant. The CDR3: CASSTSSRGPGETQYF. CDR3 in DNA: TGTGCCAGCAGTACCTCCTCTAGGGGGCCGGGGGAGACCCAGTACTTC.